This TCR beta chain was identified during a study of cytomegalovirus exposure and HLA in healthy donors. The sample holds many counts of this clone. Its antigen remains unknown. Measured with immunoSEQ multiplex PCR; TCRdb has only the in-frame clones, and not every one. The sample lists around 99,000 clones, roughly 90% occurring once. Overall study findings and caveats: Rarity characterized most TCR sequences, yet some public TCRs appeared in many donors.

Germline CDR1 and CDR2: SNHLY and FYNNEI. This CDR3 region has 15 residues. Losses at the gene ends were 2 bases for V and 2 bases for J; bases not matched to a gene: 4. The clonotype was recovered from a woman younger than 30 in good health and CMV-seronegative. This sequence joins TRBV2 and TRBJ2-7, with 9 positions matching TRBD1. Sequencing used PBMCs. The CDR3 protein is CASSETGGGPYEQYF. The CDR3 DNA reads as TGTGCCAGCAGTGAAACAGGGGGCGGACCCTACGAGCAGTACTTC.